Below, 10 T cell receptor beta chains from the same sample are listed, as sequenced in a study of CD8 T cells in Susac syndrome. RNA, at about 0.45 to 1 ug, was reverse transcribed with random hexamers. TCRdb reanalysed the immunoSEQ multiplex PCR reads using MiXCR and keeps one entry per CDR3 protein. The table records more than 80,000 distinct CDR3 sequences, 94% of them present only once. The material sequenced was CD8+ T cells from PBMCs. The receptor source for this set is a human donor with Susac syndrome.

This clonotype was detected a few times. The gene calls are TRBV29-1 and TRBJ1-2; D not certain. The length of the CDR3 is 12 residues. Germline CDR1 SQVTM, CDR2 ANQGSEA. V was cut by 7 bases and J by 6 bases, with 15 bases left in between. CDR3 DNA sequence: TGCAGCGCCCCTCACGGGCTCGATGGCTACACCTTC. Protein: CSAPHGLDGYTF. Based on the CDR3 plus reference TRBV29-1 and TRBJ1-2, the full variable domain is SAVISQKPSRDICQRGTSLTIQCQVDSQVTMMFWYRQQPGQSLTLIATANQGSEATYESGFVIDKFPISRPNLTFSTLTVSNMSPEDSSIYLCSAPHGLDGYTFGSGTRLTVV.

In DNA form, the CDR3 reads TGTGCCAGCAGCGTCAGACTAGCGGGGGGGCAAGAGACCCAGTACTTC. Translation: CASSVRLAGGQETQYF. This chain uses TRBV9 with TRBJ2-5; the match to TRBD2 covers 14 bases. With 2 bases clipped from V and 2 bases from J, the junction kept 2 bases outside the gene matches. The CDR3 has 16 amino acids. Germline V lookup: CDR1 SGDLS, CDR2 YYNGEE.

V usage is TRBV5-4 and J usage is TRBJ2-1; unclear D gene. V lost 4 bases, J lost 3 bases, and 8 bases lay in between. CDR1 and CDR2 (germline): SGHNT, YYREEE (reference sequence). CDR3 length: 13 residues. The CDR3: CASSADLYNEQFF. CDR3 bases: TGTGCCAGCAGCGCGGACCTCTACAATGAGCAGTTCTTC.

For the CDR3, the DNA is TGTGCCAGCAGCGTTTCAGGGACAGCTGGAAACACCATATATTTT. Amino acids: CASSVSGTAGNTIYF. The chain recombines TRBV9 with TRBJ1-3; 7 bases line up with TRBD1. The ends lost 2 bases at V and 2 bases at J; junction bases unmatched: 4. Germline loops: CDR1 SGDLS, CDR2 YYNGEE. This CDR3 has 15 amino acids.

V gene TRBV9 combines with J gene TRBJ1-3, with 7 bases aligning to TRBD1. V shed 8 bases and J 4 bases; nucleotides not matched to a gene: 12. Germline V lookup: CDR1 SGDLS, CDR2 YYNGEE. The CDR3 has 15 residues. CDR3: CASSGGQRMGNTIYF. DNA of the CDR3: TGTGCCAGTTCTGGGGGACAGCGTATGGGAAACACCATATATTTT.

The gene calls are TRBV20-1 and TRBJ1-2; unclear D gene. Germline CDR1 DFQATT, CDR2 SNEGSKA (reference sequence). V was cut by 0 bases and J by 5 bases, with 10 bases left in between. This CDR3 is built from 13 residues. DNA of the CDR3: TGCAGTGCTAGAGATCCGGCAGCGTATGGCTACACCTTC. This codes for CSARDPAAYGYTF.

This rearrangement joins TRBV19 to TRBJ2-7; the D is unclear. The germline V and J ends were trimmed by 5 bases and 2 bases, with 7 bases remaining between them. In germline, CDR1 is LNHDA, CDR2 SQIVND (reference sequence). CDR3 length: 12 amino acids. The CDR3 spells CASSGSTYEQYF. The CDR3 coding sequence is TGTGCCAGTAGTGGCAGTACCTACGAGCAGTACTTC. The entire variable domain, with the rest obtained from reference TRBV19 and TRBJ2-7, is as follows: DGGITQSPKYLFRKEGQNVTLSCEQNLNHDAMYWYRQDPGQGLRLIYYSQIVNDFQKGDIAEGYSVSREKKESFPLTVTSAQKNPTAFYLCASSGSTYEQYFGPGTRLTVT.

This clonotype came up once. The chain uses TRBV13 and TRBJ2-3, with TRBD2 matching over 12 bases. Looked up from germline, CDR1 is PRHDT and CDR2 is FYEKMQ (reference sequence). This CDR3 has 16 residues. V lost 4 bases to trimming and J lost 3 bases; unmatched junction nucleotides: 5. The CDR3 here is CASSYWTSGATDTQYF. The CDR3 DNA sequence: TGTGCCAGCAGCTACTGGACTAGCGGGGCAACAGATACGCAGTATTTT.

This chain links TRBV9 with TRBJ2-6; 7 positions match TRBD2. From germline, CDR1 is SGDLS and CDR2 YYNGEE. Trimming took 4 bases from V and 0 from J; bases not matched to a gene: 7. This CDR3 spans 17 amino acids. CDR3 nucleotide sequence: TGTGCCAGCAGCTCCCGGTGGGGGGGCTCTGGGGCCAACGTCCTGACTTTC. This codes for CASSSRWGGSGANVLTF.

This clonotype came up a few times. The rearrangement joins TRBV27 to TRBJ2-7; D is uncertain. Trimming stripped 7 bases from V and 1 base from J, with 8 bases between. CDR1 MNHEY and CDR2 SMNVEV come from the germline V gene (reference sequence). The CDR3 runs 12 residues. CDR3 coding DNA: TGTGCCAGCATTGGCAGGTCCTACGAGCAGTACTTC. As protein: CASIGRSYEQYF.